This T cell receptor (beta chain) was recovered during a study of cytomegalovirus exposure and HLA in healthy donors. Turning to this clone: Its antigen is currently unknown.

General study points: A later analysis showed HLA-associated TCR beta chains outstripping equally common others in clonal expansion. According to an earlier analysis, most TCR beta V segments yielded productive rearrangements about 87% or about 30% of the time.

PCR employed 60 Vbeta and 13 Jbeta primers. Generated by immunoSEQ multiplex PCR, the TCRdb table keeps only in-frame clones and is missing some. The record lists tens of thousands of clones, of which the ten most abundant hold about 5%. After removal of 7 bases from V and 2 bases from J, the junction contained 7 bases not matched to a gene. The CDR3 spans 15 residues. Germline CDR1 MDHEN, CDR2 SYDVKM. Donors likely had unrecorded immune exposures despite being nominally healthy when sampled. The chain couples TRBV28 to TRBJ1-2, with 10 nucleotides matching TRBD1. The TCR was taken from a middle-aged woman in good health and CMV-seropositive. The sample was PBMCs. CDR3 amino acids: CASISSGQGNYGYTF. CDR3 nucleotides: TGTGCCAGCATCAGTTCGGGACAGGGGAACTATGGCTACACCTTC.